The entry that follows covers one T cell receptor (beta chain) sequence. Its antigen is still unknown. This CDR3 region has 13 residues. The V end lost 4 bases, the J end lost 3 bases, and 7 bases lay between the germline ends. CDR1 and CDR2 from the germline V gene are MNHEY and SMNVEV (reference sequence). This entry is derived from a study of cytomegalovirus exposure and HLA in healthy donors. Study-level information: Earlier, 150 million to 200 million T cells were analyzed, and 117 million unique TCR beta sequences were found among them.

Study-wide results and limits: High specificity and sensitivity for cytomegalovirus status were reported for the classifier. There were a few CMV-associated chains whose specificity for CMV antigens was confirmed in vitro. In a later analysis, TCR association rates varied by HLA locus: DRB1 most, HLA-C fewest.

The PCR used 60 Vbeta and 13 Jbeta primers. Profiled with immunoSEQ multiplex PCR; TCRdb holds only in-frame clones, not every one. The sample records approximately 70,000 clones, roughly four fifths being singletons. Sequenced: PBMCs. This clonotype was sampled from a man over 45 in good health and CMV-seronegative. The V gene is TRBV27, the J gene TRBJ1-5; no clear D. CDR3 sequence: CASSSGINQPQHF. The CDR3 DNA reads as TGTGCCAGCAGTTCCGGGATCAATCAGCCCCAGCATTTT.